This entry concerns a single T cell receptor (beta chain). Its antigen is as yet unknown. Libraries were prepared by immunoSEQ multiplex PCR; TCRdb keeps only in-frame clonotypes and omits some of them. The sample yields about 96,000 clones, under 85% seen once. The data originate from a study of OX40 agonist ivuxolimab in advanced cancers. Study-wide findings and caveats: There was clonal expansion of CD4+ and CD8+ blood T cells by week 6 at 0.1 to 3.0 mg/kg. CD8+ T cells averaged more expanded clones than CD4+.

CDR1 is SGDLS, CDR2 YYNGEE, per germline. The V and J ends lost 2 bases and 6 bases, in that order; junction bases with no gene match: 8. CDR3 length: 15 residues. Sample: CD4+ or CD8+ T cells sorted from blood, taken in a trial of the OX40 agonist ivuxolimab. The rearrangement links TRBV9 to TRBJ2-1; 7 positions match TRBD2. The clonotype originates from an adult with an advanced solid tumor such as melanoma, head and neck, liver or kidney cancer. The CDR3 sequence is CASSVGLVVTNEQFF. The CDR3 nucleotides are TGTGCCAGCAGCGTCGGACTAGTGGTAACCAATGAGCAGTTCTTC.